The present T cell receptor beta chain was sequenced within a study of T cell repertoires in cytomegalovirus infection. Study overall: Matching HLA type and CMV infection were both indicated by public TCR beta signatures. The study, taken as a whole, reports: The study identified carriers of CMV plus the relevant HLA from cumulative public TCR beta family frequency. HLA-C-restricted, CMV-specific TCR beta clonotypes were dominant ex vivo.

This clonotype was seen only a few times. Antigen specificity is unknown. Per germline, CDR1 MDHEN and CDR2 SYDVKM. This CDR3 is built from 15 residues. The V segment lost 6 bases and the J segment 1 base; nucleotides outside the gene matches: 5. One entry per CDR3 protein results from TCRdb running MiXCR on the reads. The sample comprises about 150,000 distinct CDR3 sequences, less than 25% of which are singletons, and about a tenth rests with the top ten. The source material was PBMCs. V usage is TRBV28 and J usage is TRBJ2-7; TRBD2 matches at 11 bases. The clonotype comes from a human donor in good health (CMV status not recorded). Some clones in this sample may be carry-over from other donors' samples. The CDR3 region has the DNA TGTGCCAGCAGGGGTGGGACTAGCGGTTCCTACGAGCAGTACTTC. Translating it yields CASRGGTSGSYEQYF. Full variable domain (outside the CDR3, taken from reference TRBV28 and TRBJ2-7): DVKVTQSSRYLVKRTGEKVFLECVQDMDHENMFWYRQDPGLGLRLIYFSYDVKMKEKGDIPEGYSVSREKKERFSLILESASTNQTSMYLCASRGGTSGSYEQYFGPGTRLTVT.